One sample yielded the 20 T cell receptor beta chains listed below, sequenced in a study of cytomegalovirus exposure and HLA in healthy donors. PCR primers comprised 60 Vbeta and 13 Jbeta primers. Produced via immunoSEQ multiplex PCR; TCRdb's table is partial and in-frame only. Seen here are about 140,000 clones, 61% observed once, and the top ten hold approximately 1.7%. The sequencing sample was made of PBMCs. The origin of the receptors is a male donor in good health and CMV-seronegative.

The sample holds one count of this clone. The chain combines TRBV4-1 with TRBJ2-5, with D maybe TRBD1 (6 bases). The germline V gene has CDR1 MGHRA and CDR2 YSYEKL. The CDR3 covers 17 residues. Trimming removed 0 bases from V and 5 bases from J, with 19 bases in between. CDR3 region: CASSQDLGQRGGETQYF. The DNA for the CDR3 is TGCGCCAGCAGCCAAGATTTGGGACAAAGGGGCGGGGAGACCCAGTACTTC.

V usage is TRBV2 and J usage is TRBJ2-7; 10 bases are shared with TRBD1. The CDR3 is made up of 14 amino acids. Germline V gene data show CDR1 as SNHLY and CDR2 as FYNNEI. V was clipped by 9 bases and J by 0 bases; unmatched bases: 5. The CDR3 loop is CASTRTGGSYEQYF. CDR3 coding DNA: TGTGCCAGTACTCGGACAGGGGGCTCCTACGAGCAGTACTTC. Filled out from reference TRBV2 and TRBJ2-7, the complete variable domain reads EPEVTQTPSHQVTQMGQEVILRCVPISNHLYFYWYRQILGQKVEFLVSFYNNEISEKSEIFDDQFSVERPDGSNFTLKIRSTKLEDSAMYFCASTRTGGSYEQYFGPGTRLTVT.

In this sample, this clone turned up a few times. The chain couples TRBV6-6 to TRBJ2-7; 9 nucleotides line up with TRBD1. Looked up from germline, CDR1 is MNHNY and CDR2 is SVGAGI (reference sequence). The ends lost 8 bases at V and 6 bases at J; junction bases unmatched: 8. CDR3 size: 13 residues. As DNA, the CDR3 is TGTGCCAGCGGTTGGACAGGGGATTTCGAGCAGTACTTC. It encodes CASGWTGDFEQYF.

The DNA of the CDR3 is TGTGCCAGCAGCCAGGACAGGTCCACAGATACGCAGTATTTT. It encodes CASSQDRSTDTQYF. The rearrangement joins TRBV7-9 to TRBJ2-3; 7 bases fit TRBD1. V shed 5 bases and J 2 bases; nucleotides not matched to a gene: 4. The CDR3 has 14 amino acids. Germline V CDR1 and CDR2: SEHNR, FQNEAQ (reference sequence).

The rearrangement links TRBV7-9 to TRBJ1-2; D uncertain. Germline values: CDR1 SEHNR, CDR2 FQNEAQ (reference sequence). The CDR3 runs 14 residues. V shed 3 bases and J shed 11 bases, with 19 bases lying between them. The CDR3 bases are TGTGCCAGCAGCTTGGCAATCACCCCTGTGTTGTACACCTTC. This gives the protein CASSLAITPVLYTF.

The chain employs TRBV28 and TRBJ2-7; TRBD1 matches at 12 bases. Per germline, CDR1 MDHEN and CDR2 SYDVKM. CDR3 size: 15 residues. The junction had 9 bases not matched to a gene; V was cut back by 6 bases and J by 6 bases. CDR3 DNA: TGTGCCAGCAGCTCCCCGGGACAGGGGGCGAGCGAGCAGTACTTC. Its protein product is CASSSPGQGASEQYF.

The chain couples TRBV5-6 to TRBJ1-5; 10 nucleotides agree with TRBD1. The CDR3 contains 15 residues. After removal of 1 base from V and 4 bases from J, the junction contained 2 bases not matched to a gene. Germline assignment: CDR1 SGHDT and CDR2 YYEEEE. The CDR3 loop is CASSLTGQGNQPQHF. The CDR3 DNA reads TGTGCCAGCAGCTTGACGGGACAGGGGAATCAGCCCCAGCATTTT.

The chain carries TRBV28 and TRBJ2-5; possible D gene TRBD2, 6 bases. The ends were cut back, 2 bases at V and 6 bases at J, with 22 bases in the middle. The CDR3 is 17 amino acids. From germline, CDR1 is MDHEN and CDR2 SYDVKM. The CDR3: CASSLGVRGGSRKTQYF. As DNA, the CDR3 is TGTGCCAGCAGTTTAGGGGTGAGGGGAGGAAGTAGGAAGACCCAGTACTTC.

The V and J genes are TRBV5-8 and TRBJ1-4; D uncertain. The V gene's germline CDR1 is SGHTS and CDR2 YDEGEE. Deletions cut 0 bases from V and 0 bases from J, with 6 bases between. The CDR3 spans 15 residues. The CDR3 reads CASSLGLATNEKLFF. The CDR3 nucleotides are TGTGCCAGCAGCTTGGGGCTTGCAACTAATGAAAAACTGTTTTTT.

The V call is TRBV2, the J call TRBJ2-3; possibly TRBD2 for D (7 bases). CDR3 length equals 14 residues. Germline values: CDR1 SNHLY, CDR2 FYNNEI. Trimming stripped 4 bases from V and 5 bases from J, with 13 bases between. The CDR3 DNA sequence: TGTGCCAGCAGTGTGGGGGGGCAGAGAGATACGCAGTATTTT. Translated, it gives CASSVGGQRDTQYF.

This chain connects TRBV5-1 to TRBJ1-1; weak D call: TRBD1 (5 bases). The CDR3 sequence is 14 residues long. V lost 3 bases to trimming and J lost 0 bases, with 9 bases between them. Germline CDR1 reads SGHRS; CDR2 reads YFSETQ. The CDR3 loop is CASSSEGMNTEAFF. As DNA, the CDR3 is TGCGCCAGCAGCTCGGAGGGGATGAACACTGAAGCTTTCTTT.

This clone came up a few times. The chain uses TRBV29-1 and TRBJ2-7; 8 bases line up with TRBD1. Looked up from germline, CDR1 is SQVTM and CDR2 is ANQGSEA. V lost 7 bases to trimming and J lost 3 bases; unmatched junction nucleotides: 8. The CDR3 spans 13 residues. In DNA form, the CDR3 reads TGCAGCGCTGCGGACAGGGCGGACTACGAGCAGTACTTC. It encodes CSAADRADYEQYF.

The chain recombines TRBV11-3 with TRBJ2-5; 10 nucleotides agree with TRBD2. This CDR3 has 17 amino acids. The V segment lost 5 bases and the J segment 5 bases; nucleotides outside the gene matches: 14. The germline V gene encodes CDR1 SGHNT and CDR2 YENEEA. In DNA form, the CDR3 reads TGTGCCAGCAGCCCCCGATACTCTAGCGGGGGAAGCGAGACCCAGTACTTC. This sequence encodes CASSPRYSSGGSETQYF.

The gene calls are TRBV7-9 and TRBJ1-2; TRBD1 matches at 10 bases. CDR1 and CDR2 from the germline V gene are SEHNR and FQNEAQ (reference sequence). The ends lost 4 bases at V and 8 bases at J; junction bases unmatched: 4. The CDR3 extends over 13 amino acids. CDR3 DNA: TGTGCCAGCAGCTCGACAGGGGGCAGCGGCTACACCTTC. Its protein is CASSSTGGSGYTF.

J is TRBJ2-3 and V is TRBV9, with 9 bases lining up with TRBD2. V gave up 6 bases and J gave up 5 bases; unmatched junction bases: 7. The CDR3 contains 14 residues. The germline V gene encodes CDR1 SGDLS and CDR2 YYNGEE. The CDR3 loop is CASNSAGGKDTQYF. The DNA of the CDR3 is TGTGCCAGCAATTCAGCGGGGGGCAAAGATACGCAGTATTTT.

The chain joins TRBV28 to TRBJ2-7; no reliable D call. V lost 9 bases to trimming and J lost 1 base, with 13 bases between them. CDR1 MDHEN and CDR2 SYDVKM come from the germline V gene. The CDR3 is made up of 13 amino acids. This CDR3 reads CASGQYVSYEQYF. CDR3 nucleotide sequence: TGTGCCAGTGGGCAGTATGTTTCCTACGAGCAGTACTTC. The complete variable domain, with remaining parts taken from reference TRBV28 and TRBJ2-7, reads DVKVTQSSRYLVKRTGEKVFLECVQDMDHENMFWYRQDPGLGLRLIYFSYDVKMKEKGDIPEGYSVSREKKERFSLILESASTNQTSMYLCASGQYVSYEQYFGPGTRLTVT.

The rearrangement joins TRBV5-1 to TRBJ2-5; 10 nucleotides line up with TRBD1. The length of the CDR3 is 15 residues. V lost 5 bases and J lost 1; bases outside the gene matches: 5. Germline V gene data show CDR1 as SGHRS and CDR2 as YFSETQ. CDR3 sequence: CASSMGQGLQETQYF. The CDR3 DNA follows: TGCGCCAGCAGTATGGGACAGGGGCTCCAAGAGACCCAGTACTTC.

Written as DNA, the CDR3 is TGTGCCAGTAGTATACCCGAGACAGGCAATCAGCCCCAGCATTTT. This codes for CASSIPETGNQPQHF. The chain couples TRBV19 to TRBJ1-5; D possibly corresponds to TRBD1 (5 bases). V was trimmed by 2 bases and J by 2 bases, leaving 10 bases between them. CDR3 length equals 15 residues. Germline V gene sequence: CDR1 LNHDA, CDR2 SQIVND (reference sequence).

This clone was seen only a few times. The V and J genes are TRBV27 and TRBJ2-6; 10 nucleotides align to TRBD2. Germline V gene lookup returns CDR1 MNHEY and CDR2 SMNVEV (reference sequence). The J segment lost 12 bases and the V segment lost 6 bases, leaving 5 bases of the junction unmatched. This CDR3 region has 13 residues. The CDR3 region has the DNA TGTGCCAGCAGCTCTATAGCGGGGGGCGTCCTGACTTTC. This encodes CASSSIAGGVLTF. Full variable domain (remainder filled in from reference TRBV27 and TRBJ2-6): EAQVTQNPRYLITVTGKKLTVTCSQNMNHEYMSWYRQDPGLGLRQIYYSMNVEVTDKGDVPEGYKVSRKEKRNFPLILESPSPNQTSLYFCASSSIAGGVLTFGAGSRLTVL.

Only a few counts were recorded for this clone. The rearrangement links TRBV5-1 to TRBJ1-4; perhaps TRBD1 as D (5 bases). This CDR3 spans 16 amino acids. In germline, CDR1 is SGHRS, CDR2 YFSETQ. V was pared by 0 bases and J by 3 bases, with 12 bases between. CDR3 DNA sequence: TGCGCCAGCAGCTTGGCCTTGGCGGGGGCTAATGAAAAACTGTTTTTT. As protein: CASSLALAGANEKLFF.